This paragraph covers one T cell receptor (beta chain) sequence. Its antigen is not yet known. No quality values exist for individual bases; no much larger clone is one base distant. These data originate in a study of control samples from healthy donors and cancer patients (dated by TCRdb to about 2020). Receptors were amplified or captured by the immunoSEQ multiplex PCR assay. TCRdb took over this immuneACCESS table, retaining in-frame rearrangements with V and J assigned. Such tables are incomplete; in checked studies, under half of the missing clones stem from an unresolved V gene, and the remainder is unexplained. The sample table records 100,000 to 150,000 clones; around 90% of these occur just once. The ten largest clones capture about 2.7% of the sample. There are 12 amino acids in the CDR3, from cysteine to phenylalanine inclusive. Here the CDR3 DNA is all that survives: 36 bases in frame from base 1. The CDR1 and CDR2 encoded by the germline V gene (reference sequence) are LNHDA and SQIVND. The junction carries 12 bases between V and J, which are trimmed by 6 bases and 7 bases respectively.

The V and J genes are TRBV19 and TRBJ1-2; the D gene cannot be named for sure. The receptor was derived from a man in his forties in good health. Material for sequencing was blood. The DNA sequence is given as TGTGCCAGTAGGAGGGTCTCGCGTGGCTACACCTTC. Its amino acids are CASRRVSRGYTF.